This paragraph covers one T cell receptor beta chain sequence. Its antigen remains unknown. From RNA, the CDR3 regions of TCR beta chains were amplified and sequenced. HTBI primers primed a first-round RT-PCR, and a second-round multiplex PCR followed. One entry per CDR3 protein, called by TCRdb with MiXCR from the multiplex PCR reads. The sample includes about 410,000 distinct CDR3 sequences, 18% of them seen just once. The record originates from a study of Graves' ophthalmopathy and Graves' hyperthyroidism. Each donor who had ophthalmopathy showed moderate-to-severe activity, a CAS of ≥3, a NOSPECS of ≥4, and a duration under 3 months. The diagnosis was founded upon clinical symptoms, serum thyroxine, TRAb, thyroid ultrasound and orbital computed tomography. Study-level results: A 13-signature model separated ophthalmopathy from stable hyperthyroidism, about 90% sensitivity, just over 80% specificity.

The germline V gene has CDR1 MRHNA and CDR2 SNTAGT. The CDR3 is 11 residues long. Trimming removed 3 bases from V and 10 bases from J, with 9 bases in between. The source of this sequence is a woman in her late teens or twenties with Graves' ophthalmopathy. The rearrangement joins TRBV6-4 to TRBJ1-2, with D tentatively TRBD1 (6 bases). Input material: peripheral blood. DNA for the CDR3: TGTGCCAGCAGTGAAGCAGGGGCCTACACCTTC. The encoded protein is CASSEAGAYTF.